Listed below are T cell receptor beta chains from one sample, sequenced in a study of shared clonotypes between healthy human individuals. Libraries were prepared by immunoSEQ multiplex PCR; TCRdb keeps only in-frame clonotypes and omits some of them. The sample contains a few million clones, 80% to 95% of which appear only once. What was sequenced was naive CD4+ T cells from PBMCs. These receptors were collected from a man between 18 and 29 years old in good health. Some clones in this sample may be carry-over from other donors' samples. The CDR3 runs from the conserved cysteine through the conserved F or W. Fields, in order: CDR3 DNA, CDR3 protein, J gene, clone size, V gene, D gene. The D gene is left open where the match is weak. Size is omitted from some rows. Given values are once, few, many or a class for expanded clones.

CDR3 DNA: TGTGCCACCAGCAGGGACAGTCTCTCTGGAAACACCATATATTTT
CDR3 protein: CATSRDSLSGNTIYF
J gene: TRBJ1-3
clone size: NA
V gene: TRBV15
D gene: NA

CDR3 DNA: TGTGCCAGCTCACCAGACAGGGAAGGGGGCTACACCTTC
CDR3 protein: CASSPDREGGYTF
J gene: TRBJ1-2
clone size: once
V gene: TRBV18
D gene: TRBD1

CDR3 DNA: TGTGCCAGCAGTGACTCGAATGGAATTATTTTTTTTGGGGGATACACTGAAGCTTTCTTT
CDR3 protein: CASSDSNGIIFFGGYTEAFF
J gene: TRBJ1-1
clone size: NA
V gene: TRBV6-4
D gene: NA

CDR3 DNA: TGTGCCAGCAGTCTAGGAGGGGGCACAGATACGCAGTATTTT
CDR3 protein: CASSLGGGTDTQYF
J gene: TRBJ2-3
clone size: NA
V gene: TRBV11-2
D gene: NA

CDR3 DNA: TGCGCCAGCAGCTTGTTAGGTTCCGAGCAGTACTTC
CDR3 protein: CASSLLGSEQYF
J gene: TRBJ2-7
clone size: NA
V gene: TRBV5-1
D gene: NA

CDR3 DNA: TGTGCCAGCAGTTCCGCTAGCGGGAGCACAGATACGCAGTATTTT
CDR3 protein: CASSSASGSTDTQYF
J gene: TRBJ2-3
clone size: NA
V gene: TRBV27
D gene: TRBD2

CDR3 DNA: TGTGCCAGCAGTGGGTGGGGGGGCACTCCCTCTGGGGCCAACGTCCTGACTTTC
CDR3 protein: CASSGWGGTPSGANVLTF
J gene: TRBJ2-6
clone size: NA
V gene: TRBV25-1
D gene: NA

CDR3 DNA: TGTGCCAGCAGTGAAGAAGGGACAGGGCGACCGTTC
CDR3 protein: CASSEEGTGRPF
J gene: TRBJ2-4
clone size: NA
V gene: TRBV2
D gene: TRBD1

CDR3 DNA: TGCGCCAGCAGCTTCCTAGCGGGAGGGCCCAATGAGCAGTTCTTC
CDR3 protein: CASSFLAGGPNEQFF
J gene: TRBJ2-1
clone size: NA
V gene: TRBV5-1
D gene: TRBD2

CDR3 DNA: TGTGCCAGCAGCTTAGCCTCCCTAGCGGTCCACACAGATACGCAGTATTTT
CDR3 protein: CASSLASLAVHTDTQYF
J gene: TRBJ2-3
clone size: NA
V gene: TRBV7-2
D gene: TRBD2

CDR3 DNA: TGTGCCAGCAGTGACCCGACCTGGGTGGATACGCAGTATTTT
CDR3 protein: CASSDPTWVDTQYF
J gene: TRBJ2-3
clone size: NA
V gene: TRBV6-4
D gene: NA

CDR3 DNA: TGCGCCAGCAGCAGGCGTACTAGCGGGATGACCTACAATGAGCAGTTCTTC
CDR3 protein: CASSRRTSGMTYNEQFF
J gene: TRBJ2-1
clone size: NA
V gene: TRBV5-1
D gene: TRBD2

CDR3 DNA: TGTGCCACCAGCAGAGTCGCGGGCGGTGGCTACACCTTC
CDR3 protein: CATSRVAGGGYTF
J gene: TRBJ1-2
clone size: NA
V gene: TRBV15
D gene: NA

CDR3 DNA: TGTGCCAGCTCCTTCGGGCGGACAGGGATTCAGCCCCAGCATTTT
CDR3 protein: CASSFGRTGIQPQHF
J gene: TRBJ1-5
clone size: NA
V gene: TRBV18
D gene: TRBD1

CDR3 DNA: TGCAGCGTCACCGGGACAGAGGAAAAACTGTTTTTT
CDR3 protein: CSVTGTEEKLFF
J gene: TRBJ1-4
clone size: NA
V gene: TRBV29-1
D gene: TRBD1

CDR3 DNA: TGTGCCAGTAGTATCCCCAACACAGATACGCAGTATTTT
CDR3 protein: CASSIPNTDTQYF
J gene: TRBJ2-3
clone size: NA
V gene: TRBV19
D gene: NA

CDR3 DNA: TGTGCCAGCAGTTACTCTCGGTCTAGCGGAGGGGATACGCAGTATTTT
CDR3 protein: CASSYSRSSGGDTQYF
J gene: TRBJ2-3
clone size: NA
V gene: TRBV6-5
D gene: TRBD2

CDR3 DNA: TGTGCCAGCAGCTCTCGGACAGGGGCGATTCCTAATCAGCCCCAGCATTTT
CDR3 protein: CASSSRTGAIPNQPQHF
J gene: TRBJ1-5
clone size: NA
V gene: TRBV7-2
D gene: TRBD1

CDR3 DNA: TGTGCCAGCTGCCCTCAGGGTAAACCTAATGAAAAACTGTTTTTT
CDR3 protein: CASCPQGKPNEKLFF
J gene: TRBJ1-4
clone size: once
V gene: TRBV7-9
D gene: NA

CDR3 DNA: TGTGCCTGGAGGGGGACTAGCGGGAGGTGGGATGAGCAGTTCTTC
CDR3 protein: CAWRGTSGRWDEQFF
J gene: TRBJ2-1
clone size: NA
V gene: TRBV30
D gene: TRBD2